The clone carrying this T cell receptor beta chain was seen a few times. What it recognizes is unknown. The sample is drawn from a study of T cell responses to AZD1222 COVID-19 vaccine. Using immunoSEQ multiplex PCR, the repertoire was profiled, and TCRdb retains in-frame clones only, with some absent. The sample consists of approximately 150,000 clones, around nine tenths of them appearing once. The germline V gene has CDR1 GTSNPN and CDR2 SVGIG (reference sequence). V lost 5 bases, J lost 4 bases, and 13 bases lay in between. The CDR3 contains 13 residues. The study's findings and limits: Among the donors, most were white British and more were female, and clonal diversity was possibly underestimated.

This TCR was recovered from an adult in good health. Specimen: peripheral blood, collected on day 0 of AZD1222 vaccination. The V call is TRBV30, the J call TRBJ2-3; maybe TRBD2 (6 bases). The CDR3: CAWGGDFADTQYF. In nucleotides, the CDR3 is TGTGCCTGGGGAGGGGATTTCGCAGATACGCAGTATTTT. Combining the CDR3 with reference TRBV30 and TRBJ2-3 gives the whole variable domain SQTIHQWPATLVQPVGSPLSLECTVEGTSNPNLYWYRQAAGRGLQLLFYSVGIGQISSEVPQNLSASRPQDRQFILSSKKLLLSDSGFYLCAWGGDFADTQYFGPGTRLTVL.